One and the same sample provided the 6 T cell receptor beta chains below, sequenced in a study of cytomegalovirus exposure and HLA in healthy donors. TCRdb's copy holds only in-frame clones and misses some; the assay was immunoSEQ multiplex PCR. The table shows more than 95,000 clones, with 70% to 90% occurring only once. What was sequenced was PBMCs. These receptors all stem from a woman between 18 and 29 years old in good health and CMV-seronegative.

The rearrangement joins TRBV5-6 to TRBJ2-5; a possible D gene is TRBD2 (7 bases). Trimming took 2 bases from V and 0 from J, leaving 14 bases between them. The CDR3 extends over 16 amino acids. The V gene's germline CDR1 is SGHDT and CDR2 YYEEEE. CDR3 loop: CASSFMRGLNQETQYF. CDR3 in DNA: TGTGCCAGCAGCTTCATGCGGGGGCTAAACCAAGAGACCCAGTACTTC.

CDR3 DNA: TGTGCCAGCAGCCAAGCCCGGACAGGGAGGGGGGCAACAAATCAGCCCCAGCATTTT. Amino acids: CASSQARTGRGATNQPQHF. The chain uses TRBV4-2 and TRBJ1-5; 8 bases are a match to TRBD1. The germline CDR1 and CDR2 sequences are LGHNA and YNFKEQ. Trimming cost V 1 base and J 4 bases; bases outside gene matches: 15. CDR3 length: 19 amino acids.

This clone was observed a handful of times. The J gene is TRBJ2-7, the V gene TRBV15; 8 bases align to TRBD2. The CDR3 contains 17 residues. The V segment lost 0 bases and the J segment 5 bases; nucleotides outside the gene matches: 12. Germline V gene sequence: CDR1 LNHNV, CDR2 YYDKDF (reference sequence). CDR3 sequence reads: CATSRDLRGLESDEQYF. In nucleotides, the CDR3 is TGTGCCACCAGCAGAGATCTAAGGGGACTAGAATCTGACGAGCAGTACTTC.

This chain joins TRBV6-1 and TRBJ1-5, with 8 bases fitting TRBD1. The junction had 10 bases not matched to a gene; V was cut back by 6 bases and J by 6 bases. The CDR3 runs to 15 residues. Germline V gene lookup returns CDR1 MNHNS and CDR2 SASEGT. The CDR3 sequence is CASRGGTGGGQPQHF. The CDR3, as DNA: TGTGCCAGCAGGGGGGGAACAGGGGGTGGTCAGCCCCAGCATTTT.

The chain is built from TRBV5-3 and TRBJ2-1; TRBD2 agrees at 7 bases. TRBV5-3 is assigned to the ORF class and has an uncertain function. This CDR3 has 14 amino acids. V was clipped by 7 bases and J by 7 bases; unmatched bases: 11. This chain's CDR3 is CARVWRENRNEQFF. In DNA, the CDR3 is TGTGCCAGAGTATGGCGGGAGAATAGGAATGAGCAGTTCTTC.

V is TRBV28 and J is TRBJ2-7; 8 nucleotides agree with TRBD2. The CDR3 totals 15 residues. V lost 2 bases, J lost 9 bases, and 12 bases stayed unmatched. The germline V gene encodes CDR1 MDHEN and CDR2 SYDVKM. This CDR3 is CASSLNIAGFKGQYF. CDR3 sequence (DNA): TGTGCCAGCAGTTTAAACATAGCGGGATTTAAAGGGCAGTACTTC.